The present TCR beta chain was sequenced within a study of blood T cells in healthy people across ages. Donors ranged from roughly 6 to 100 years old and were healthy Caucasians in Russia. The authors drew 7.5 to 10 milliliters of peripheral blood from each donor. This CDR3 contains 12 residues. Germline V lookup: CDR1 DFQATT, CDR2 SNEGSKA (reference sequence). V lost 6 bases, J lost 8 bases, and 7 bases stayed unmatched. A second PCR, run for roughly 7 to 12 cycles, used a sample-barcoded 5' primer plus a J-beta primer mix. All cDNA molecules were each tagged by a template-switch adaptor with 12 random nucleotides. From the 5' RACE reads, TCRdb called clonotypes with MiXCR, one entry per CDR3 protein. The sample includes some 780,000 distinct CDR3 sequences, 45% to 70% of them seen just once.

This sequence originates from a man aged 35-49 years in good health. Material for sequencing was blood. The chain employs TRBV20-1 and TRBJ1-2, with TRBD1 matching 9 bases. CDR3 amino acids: CSAPQGALGYTF. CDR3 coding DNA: TGCAGTGCGCCACAGGGGGCTCTCGGCTACACCTTC.